These 25 T cell receptor beta chains were all obtained from the same sample, sequenced in a study of shared clonotypes between healthy human individuals. Here immunoSEQ multiplex PCR was the method, and the copy in TCRdb shows in-frame clones only, minus some. The data show about a million clones, with 76% seen just once and around 1.4% held by the top ten. The sequenced sample was memory CD4+ T cells sorted from blood. Subset described: CD45RA-negative fraction. The receptor source for this set is a young man in good health.

In regard to this clone: Other DNA sequences in the same sample also yield this CDR3. The chain joins TRBV5-1 to TRBJ2-5; D is perhaps TRBD2 (6 bases). The CDR3 consists of 14 residues. CDR1 and CDR2 from the germline V gene are SGHRS and YFSETQ. V lost 0 bases and J 3 bases, leaving 9 bases between the germline ends. The CDR3 loop reads CASSLGSGKETQYF. CDR3 nucleotide sequence: TGCGCCAGCAGCTTGGGTAGCGGAAAAGAGACCCAGTACTTC.

CDR3 nucleotide sequence: TGCGCCAGCAGCAGCGTTAGTAGCACCGGGGAGCTGTTTTTT. Protein product: CASSSVSSTGELFF. The chain combines TRBV5-1 with TRBJ2-2; D gene unclear. Germline CDR1 reads SGHRS; CDR2 reads YFSETQ. V was cut by 4 bases and J by 4 bases, with 11 bases left in between. CDR3 length: 14 amino acids.

The chain uses TRBV30 and TRBJ2-2; D is perhaps TRBD1 (5 bases). Per germline, CDR1 GTSNPN and CDR2 SVGIG (reference sequence). The CDR3 is 16 amino acids. Between the trimmed V and J ends, which lost 3 bases and 2 bases, there was a span of 16 bases. The CDR3 DNA is TGTGCCTGGAGGGCCAGGGCCTACTCTAACACCGGGGAGCTGTTTTTT. It specifies CAWRARAYSNTGELFF. Full variable domain (outside the CDR3, taken from reference TRBV30 and TRBJ2-2): SQTIHQWPATLVQPVGSPLSLECTVEGTSNPNLYWYRQAAGRGLQLLFYSVGIGQISSEVPQNLSASRPQDRQFILSSKKLLLSDSGFYLCAWRARAYSNTGELFFGEGSRLTVL.

Only one count was recorded for this clone. The chain links TRBV21-1 to TRBJ2-4; TRBD2 is the table's D call and was not checked against the DNA. TRBV21-1 is a listed pseudogene. This CDR3 is 14 amino acids long. The DNA for the CDR3 is TGTGCCAGCACTATAGGTGGCGGCAAAAACATTCAGTACTTC. This sequence encodes CASTIGGGKNIQYF.

The chain is built from TRBV5-1 and TRBJ1-1; TRBD1 might be the D (5 bases). CDR1 is SGHRS, CDR2 YFSETQ, per germline. The CDR3 length is 12 residues. V was cut by 3 bases and J by 4 bases, with 7 bases left in between. The CDR3 region has the DNA TGCGCCAGCAGCTCCCAGGGCACTGAAGCTTTCTTT. As protein: CASSSQGTEAFF.

Of note for this clone: The sample has other DNA sequences that encode this CDR3 too. The chain carries TRBV6-1 and TRBJ2-7, with 12 bases lining up with TRBD2. Germline V gene data show CDR1 as MNHNS and CDR2 as SASEGT. V dropped 5 bases and J dropped 2; count of bases not matched to a gene: 4. The CDR3 length is 15 residues. The CDR3 sequence is CASSTLAGGPYEQYF. CDR3 nucleotides: TGTGCCAGCAGTACGCTAGCGGGAGGGCCCTACGAGCAGTACTTC.

The chain employs TRBV29-1 and TRBJ1-2, with unresolved D. The CDR3 is 14 amino acids. The V end lost 1 base, the J end lost 4 bases, and 13 bases lay between the germline ends. Germline CDR1 SQVTM, CDR2 ANQGSEA. This chain's CDR3 is CSVEGTVEGYGYTF. The CDR3 DNA reads as TGCAGCGTTGAAGGCACAGTAGAAGGCTATGGCTACACCTTC. Drawing the rest from reference TRBV29-1 and TRBJ1-2, the complete variable domain is SAVISQKPSRDICQRGTSLTIQCQVDSQVTMMFWYRQQPGQSLTLIATANQGSEATYESGFVIDKFPISRPNLTFSTLTVSNMSPEDSSIYLCSVEGTVEGYGYTFGSGTRLTVV.

The chain couples TRBV25-1 to TRBJ2-5, with D tentatively TRBD2 (6 bases). V lost 1 base to trimming and J lost 1 base, with 13 bases between them. Germline CDR1 is MGHDK and CDR2 is SYGVNS. CDR3 length: 16 residues. CDR3 sequence: CASSEWRGSSQETQYF. The CDR3 region has the DNA TGTGCCAGCAGTGAATGGAGGGGTAGCTCCCAAGAGACCCAGTACTTC.

V and J are TRBV21-1 and TRBJ2-7; the table gives TRBD2 as D, unverified against the DNA. TRBV21-1 is deemed a pseudogene. The CDR3 extends over 15 amino acids. CDR3 in amino acids: CASSNRSPSSYEQYF. The CDR3 coding sequence is TGTGCCAGCAGCAACCGGTCGCCTAGCTCCTACGAGCAGTACTTC.

The chain links TRBV6-5 to TRBJ2-4, with 7 bases that match TRBD2. This CDR3 is built from 15 residues. V trimming: 5 bases; J trimming: 6 bases; junction bases outside the gene matches: 10. In germline, CDR1 is MNHEY, CDR2 SVGAGI. The CDR3 coding sequence is TGTGCCAGCAGTGTCCGAGCGGGGCCGGGAAACATTCAGTACTTC. Its translation: CASSVRAGPGNIQYF.

J is TRBJ2-7 and V is TRBV7-2; 8 bases agree with TRBD1. Germline CDR1 SGHTA, CDR2 FQGNSA. The ends lost 5 bases at V and 6 bases at J; junction bases unmatched: 12. The CDR3 spans 15 residues. The CDR3 DNA sequence: TGTGCCAGCAGCATCCAGGGGGCTGAAATGGTCGAGCAGTACTTC. Translation gives CASSIQGAEMVEQYF. Supplemented by reference TRBV7-2 and TRBJ2-7, the full variable domain reads GAGVSQSPSNKVTEKGKDVELRCDPISGHTALYWYRQSLGQGLEFLIYFQGNSAPDKSGLPSDRFSAERTGGSVSTLTIQRTQQEDSAVYLCASSIQGAEMVEQYFGPGTRLTVT.

V and J are TRBV19 and TRBJ1-1; D might be TRBD1 (6 bases). CDR3 size: 13 residues. From germline, CDR1 is LNHDA and CDR2 SQIVND (reference sequence). V gave up 5 bases and J gave up 5 bases, with 12 bases separating them. For the CDR3, the DNA is TGTGCCAGTAGTTGGGGGGCGAGGACTGAAGCTTTCTTT. It translates to CASSWGARTEAFF.

V and J are TRBV19 and TRBJ2-7; the D gene is possibly TRBD1 (6 bases). The CDR3 consists of 13 residues. CDR1 is LNHDA, CDR2 SQIVND, per germline (reference sequence). V lost 3 bases and J lost 4, with 10 bases in between. Here the CDR3 DNA reads TGTGCCAGTAGTATGCCCGGACAGTACGAGCAGTACTTC. This gives the protein CASSMPGQYEQYF.

This rearrangement joins TRBV7-2 to TRBJ2-5, with 8 bases lining up with TRBD1. CDR1 is SGHTA, CDR2 FQGNSA, per germline. The CDR3 consists of 13 residues. The J segment lost 7 bases and the V segment lost 5 bases, leaving 6 bases of the junction unmatched. This chain's CDR3 is CASSPGTGGTQYF. CDR3 DNA sequence: TGTGCCAGCAGCCCCGGGACAGGAGGGACCCAGTACTTC.

This clone was counted only a few times. The genes are TRBV6-6 and TRBJ1-6; D gene unclear. Trimming removed 2 bases from V and 7 bases from J, with 6 bases in between. CDR1 and CDR2 (germline): MNHNY, SVGAGI (reference sequence). The CDR3 has 13 residues. CDR3 in DNA: TGTGCCAGCAGTTACACCTTGAATTCACCCCTCCACTTT. Its translation: CASSYTLNSPLHF.

This chain connects TRBV7-9 to TRBJ1-5; D might be TRBD1 (6 bases). The length of the CDR3 is 16 residues. Looked up from germline, CDR1 is SEHNR and CDR2 is FQNEAQ (reference sequence). V was cut by 1 base and J by 4 bases, with 14 bases left in between. The CDR3 DNA follows: TGTGCCAGCAGCTTAGGAATACAGGGCCGAAATCAGCCCCAGCATTTT. It specifies CASSLGIQGRNQPQHF.

This chain connects TRBV19 to TRBJ2-2; the match to TRBD1 covers 8 bases. The ends lost 6 bases at V and 2 bases at J; junction bases unmatched: 2. The CDR3 totals 14 residues. CDR1 and CDR2 from the germline V gene are LNHDA and SQIVND (reference sequence). The CDR3 is CASRTGANTGELFF. The CDR3 nucleotides are TGTGCCAGTAGGACAGGGGCTAACACCGGGGAGCTGTTTTTT.

This rearrangement joins TRBV7-9 to TRBJ2-3, with 10 bases identical to TRBD2. Germline CDR1 is SEHNR and CDR2 is FQNEAQ (reference sequence). J was trimmed by 0 bases and V by 2 bases; bases with no gene match: 5. This CDR3 is 17 amino acids long. The CDR3, as DNA: TGTGCCAGCAGCTTATCCTGGACTAGCGGCAGCACAGATACGCAGTATTTT. Protein product: CASSLSWTSGSTDTQYF. Looking up the rest from reference TRBV7-9 and TRBJ2-3 gives the full variable domain: DTGVSQNPRHKITKRGQNVTFRCDPISEHNRLYWYRQTLGQGPEFLTYFQNEAQLEKSRLLSDRFSAERPKGSFSTLEIQRTEQGDSAMYLCASSLSWTSGSTDTQYFGPGTRLTVL.

As for this clone: A junction boundary mismatches the germline segment, possibly from a read error. The chain joins TRBV20-1 to TRBJ1-6; D uncertain. The CDR3 sequence is 11 residues long. The germline gives CDR1 DFQATT, CDR2 SNEGSKA (reference sequence). CDR3 loop: CSATDNSPLHF. CDR3 coding DNA: TGCAGTGCTACCGATAACTCACCCCTCCACTTT.

This clone showed up just once. The CDR3 sequence is CASSPPGGDTEAFF. CDR3 nucleotide sequence: TGTGCCAGCTCACCACCGGGGGGGGACACTGAAGCTTTCTTT. The gene calls are TRBV18 and TRBJ1-1; maybe TRBD1 (5 bases). There are 14 residues in the CDR3. V lost 0 bases and J 3 bases, leaving 8 bases between the germline ends. Germline V CDR1 and CDR2: KGHSH, LQKENI. Full variable domain (rest looked up from reference TRBV18 and TRBJ1-1): NAGVMQNPRHLVRRRGQEARLRCSPMKGHSHVYWYRQLPEEGLKFMVYLQKENIIDESGMPKERFSAEFPKEGPSILRIQQVVRGDSAAYFCASSPPGGDTEAFFGQGTRLTVV.

V is TRBV10-3 and J is TRBJ1-5; D gene uncertain. V lost 3 bases to trimming and J lost 4 bases, with 10 bases between them. This CDR3 comprises 14 residues. CDR1 and CDR2 (germline): ENHRY, SYGVKD. The CDR3 spells CAISESVSNQPQHF. As DNA, the CDR3 is TGTGCCATCAGTGAAAGCGTCTCAAATCAGCCCCAGCATTTT.

V is TRBV4-1 and J is TRBJ1-6; a possible D gene is TRBD1 (5 bases). Germline CDR1 is MGHRA and CDR2 is YSYEKL. Deletions cut 6 bases from V and 6 bases from J, with 12 bases between. There are 14 residues in the CDR3. CDR3 bases: TGCGCCAGCAGGGGGGGGGTCCTTAATTCACCCCTCCACTTT. Protein sequence: CASRGGVLNSPLHF.

This clone has only a few counts. This chain uses TRBV10-3 with TRBJ1-2, with TRBD1 as a possible D gene (6 bases). V lost 10 bases and J lost 6, with 21 bases in between. The germline gives CDR1 ENHRY, CDR2 SYGVKD. The CDR3 spans 14 residues. Here the CDR3 reads CATTWTEGTDGYTF. DNA for the CDR3: TGTGCCACAACTTGGACAGAAGGGACGGATGGCTACACCTTC.

The chain uses TRBV29-1 and TRBJ2-1; 11 bases line up with TRBD1. The germline V gene has CDR1 SQVTM and CDR2 ANQGSEA. V shed 7 bases, J shed 2 bases, and the junction held 1 base outside the gene matches. The CDR3 extends over 13 amino acids. CDR3 sequence (DNA): TGCAGCGGGGGACAGGGGGCCTACAATGAGCAGTTCTTC. Translating it yields CSGGQGAYNEQFF.

The rearrangement uses TRBV18 and TRBJ2-7; the D is unclear. Trimming left V 5 bases short and J 3 bases short, with 11 bases between. Germline CDR1 KGHSH, CDR2 LQKENI. This CDR3 spans 13 amino acids. This CDR3 reads CASSSLEVYEQYF. The CDR3 nucleotides are TGTGCCAGCTCATCGTTAGAGGTCTACGAGCAGTACTTC.